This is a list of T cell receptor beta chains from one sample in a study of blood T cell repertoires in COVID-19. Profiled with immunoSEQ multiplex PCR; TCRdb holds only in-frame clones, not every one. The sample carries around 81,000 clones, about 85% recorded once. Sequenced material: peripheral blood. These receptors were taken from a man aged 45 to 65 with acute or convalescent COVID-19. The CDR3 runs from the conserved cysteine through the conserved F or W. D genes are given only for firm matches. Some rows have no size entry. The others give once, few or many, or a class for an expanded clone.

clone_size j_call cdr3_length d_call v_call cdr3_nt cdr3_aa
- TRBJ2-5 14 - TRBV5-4 TGTGCCAGCAGCAAAGAGAGGGAAAGTAAGACCCAGTACTTC CASSKERESKTQYF
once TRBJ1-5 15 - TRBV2 TGTGCCAGCAGGGCCCTCGGGGGAACCGCGCAGCCCCAGCATTTT CASRALGGTAQPQHF
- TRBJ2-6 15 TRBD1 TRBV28 TGCGCGGGGGCGGGACAGGGGTCTGGGGCCAACGTCCTGACTTTC CAGAGQGSGANVLTF
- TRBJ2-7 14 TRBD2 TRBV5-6 TGTGCCAGCAGGACTAGCGGGGGGGCCTACGAGCAGTACTTC CASRTSGGAYEQYF
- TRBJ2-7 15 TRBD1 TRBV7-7 TGTGCCAGCAGCCTCAGGACAGGGGGTAACTACGAGCAGTACTTC CASSLRTGGNYEQYF
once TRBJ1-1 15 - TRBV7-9 TGTGCCAGCAGCTTAGTAGCTGGGCAGGGGACTGAAGCTTTCTTT CASSLVAGQGTEAFF
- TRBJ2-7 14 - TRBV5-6 TGTGCCAGCAGCTTCGAAGGGGCAGCGCACGAGCAGTACTTC CASSFEGAAHEQYF
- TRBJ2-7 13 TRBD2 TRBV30 TGTGCCTGGAGTGAGCTAGCGGGGGGCGAGCAGTACTTC CAWSELAGGEQYF
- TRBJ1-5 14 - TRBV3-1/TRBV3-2 TGTGCCAGCAGCCATGACAGTAGCAATCAGCCCCAGCATTTT CASSHDSSNQPQHF
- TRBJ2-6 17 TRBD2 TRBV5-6 TGTGCCAGCAGTCCCGCAGGGACTATCTCTGGGGCCAACGTCCTGACTTTC CASSPAGTISGANVLTF
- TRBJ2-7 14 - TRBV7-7 TGTGCCAGCAGCTTGGGTAATGCGGGGAGCGAGCAGTACTTC CASSLGNAGSEQYF
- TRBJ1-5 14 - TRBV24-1 TGTGCCACCAGTGAATGGTCAGAAAATCAGCCCCAGCATTTT CATSEWSENQPQHF
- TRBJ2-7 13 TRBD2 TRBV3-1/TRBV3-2 TGTGCCAGCAGCGCGGCGGGGGGGGAGAGGCAGTACTTC CASSAAGGERQYF
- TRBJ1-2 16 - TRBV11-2 TGTGCCAGCAGTTCGAATGGGGGGGCTCCATCCCGGGGCTACACCTTC CASSSNGGAPSRGYTF
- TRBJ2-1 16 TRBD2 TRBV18 TGTGCCAGCTCGCCAAGGAGCGGGGGGGTCTCCCTGGAGCAGTTCTTC CASSPRSGGVSLEQFF
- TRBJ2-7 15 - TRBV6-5 TGTGCCAGCAGTTACTCCAGGGTAGTTTCCTACGAGCAGTACTTC CASSYSRVVSYEQYF
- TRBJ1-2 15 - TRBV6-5 TGTGCCAGCAGTTACTATCGACAGGCTAACTATGGCTACACCTTC CASSYYRQANYGYTF
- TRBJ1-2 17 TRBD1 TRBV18 TGTGCCAGCTCACCACCGTCAAGGGGGCCTTCAGACTATGGCTACACCTTC CASSPPSRGPSDYGYTF
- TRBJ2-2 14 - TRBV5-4 TGTGCCAGCAGCTTCGGGGGTGGCACCGGGGAGCTGTTTTTT CASSFGGGTGELFF
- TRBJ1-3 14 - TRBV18 TGTGCCAGCTCACCGGGACAAACTGGAAACACCATATATTTT CASSPGQTGNTIYF
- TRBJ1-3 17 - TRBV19 TGTGCCAGTAGTCCCGAGGGGCAGGGGCACTCTGGAAACACCATATATTTT CASSPEGQGHSGNTIYF
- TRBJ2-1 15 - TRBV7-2 TGTGCCAGCAGCTTAGTTAGCGACTCCTACAATGAGCAGTTCTTC CASSLVSDSYNEQFF
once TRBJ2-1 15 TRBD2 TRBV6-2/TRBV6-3 TGTGCCAGCAGTTTCAGGACTAGCCACTACAATGAGCAGTTCTTC CASSFRTSHYNEQFF
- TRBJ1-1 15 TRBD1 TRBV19 TGTGCCAGTTCCCGGAGCCGGGACAGCCTTACTGAAGCTTTCTTT CASSRSRDSLTEAFF
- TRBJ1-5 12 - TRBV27 TGTGCCAGCAGTCCCCAGGGATATCGAGAGCATTTT CASSPQGYREHF
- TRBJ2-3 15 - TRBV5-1 TGCGCCAGCAGCTTAGCGGGACAGGAGACAGATACGCAGTATTTT CASSLAGQETDTQYF
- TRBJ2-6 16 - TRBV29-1 TGCAGCGTTGAGGGCGGGGGCTCCTCTGGGGCCAACGTCCTGACTTTC CSVEGGGSSGANVLTF
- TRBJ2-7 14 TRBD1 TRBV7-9 TGTGCCAGCAGCGCGAGACAGGGGGCTGGCGAGCAGTACTTC CASSARQGAGEQYF
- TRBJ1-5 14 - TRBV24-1 TGTGCCACCAGTGATGCACGGGGTCATCAGCCCCAGCATTTT CATSDARGHQPQHF
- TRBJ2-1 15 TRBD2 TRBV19 TGTGCCAGCTCATTGACTAGCGGGGACTACAATGAGCAGTTCTTC CASSLTSGDYNEQFF
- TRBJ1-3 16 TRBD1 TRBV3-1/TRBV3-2 TGTGCCAGCAGCCAAGAGGACAGGGGCTCTGGAAACACCATATATTTT CASSQEDRGSGNTIYF
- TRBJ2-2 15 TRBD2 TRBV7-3 TGTGCCAGCAGCTTAGGGACTAGCGGGACCGGGGAGCTGTTTTTT CASSLGTSGTGELFF
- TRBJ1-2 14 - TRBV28 TGTGCCAGCAGTTTAGACCTCAGGAGGGCTGGCTACACCTTC CASSLDLRRAGYTF
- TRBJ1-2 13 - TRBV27 TGTGCCAGCAAACCCGACAGCCTCTATGGCTACACCTTC CASKPDSLYGYTF
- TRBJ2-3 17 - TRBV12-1 TGTGCCAGCAGCCCTACCGTACTAGCGGGGTCCACAGATACGCAGTATTTT CASSPTVLAGSTDTQYF
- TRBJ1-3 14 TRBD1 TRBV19 TGTGCCAGTAGGTCGACAGGGGTTGGAAACACCATATATTTT CASRSTGVGNTIYF
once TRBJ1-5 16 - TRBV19 TGTGCCAGTAGTATAGAATGGCAGATGTACAATCAGCCCCAGCATTTT CASSIEWQMYNQPQHF
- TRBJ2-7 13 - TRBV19 TGTGCCAGTAGTATACCCGGTACCTACGAGCAGTACTTC CASSIPGTYEQYF
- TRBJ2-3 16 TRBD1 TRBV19 TGTGCCAGTAGTTCCGGGACAGGGCGTTTGAGAGATACGCAGTATTTT CASSSGTGRLRDTQYF
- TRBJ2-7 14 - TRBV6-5 TGTGCCAGCAGACGGGACACCAACTCCTACGAGCAGTACTTC CASRRDTNSYEQYF
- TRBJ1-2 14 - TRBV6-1 TGTGCCAGCAGTGAAGCTCAGGGGCTCTATGGCTACACCTTC CASSEAQGLYGYTF
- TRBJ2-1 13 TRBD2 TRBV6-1 TGTGCCAGCAGTGAGCGGGAGGTCAATGAGCAGTTCTTC CASSEREVNEQFF
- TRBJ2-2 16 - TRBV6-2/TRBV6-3 TGTGCCAGCAGTTACGAATTGAGCGCCATGACCGGGGAGCTGTTTTTT CASSYELSAMTGELFF
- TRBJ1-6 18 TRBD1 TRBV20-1 TGCAGTGCTAGTGAACTCTCCCGGGACAGGGTTCAATATTCACCCCTCCACTTT CSASELSRDRVQYSPLHF
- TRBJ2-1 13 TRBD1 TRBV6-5 TGTGCCAGCAGGCCAGCAGGGGGTGAGGAGCAGTTCTTC CASRPAGGEEQFF
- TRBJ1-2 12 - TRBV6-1 TGTGCCAGCAGTGATGGACAGAGTGGCTACACCTTC CASSDGQSGYTF
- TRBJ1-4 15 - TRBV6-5 TGTGCCAGCAGTTACGGACTCGCAACTAATGAAAAACTGTTTTTT CASSYGLATNEKLFF
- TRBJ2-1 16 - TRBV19 TGTGCCAGTAGATACTCCGGGGGTCGCGGAAACAATGAGCAGTTCTTC CASRYSGGRGNNEQFF